This is a list of T cell receptor beta chains from one sample in a study of cytomegalovirus exposure and HLA in healthy donors. Some clones are missing from TCRdb's copy, which holds only in-frame ones; the method was immunoSEQ multiplex PCR. This sample has some 95,000 clones, with around 74% found just once. The sample was PBMCs. These receptor sequences come from a man in his fifties in good health and CMV-seropositive. CDR3s include the opening cysteine and the closing phenylalanine or tryptophan. A D gene is named only where the DNA matches it firmly. Expanded clones get a size class; other rows say once, few or many, or leave the size out.

clone size	D gene	V gene	J gene	CDR3 DNA	CDR3 protein
-	-	TRBV2	TRBJ1-5	TGTGCCAGCAGAGACCAGGGTGGTAGCAATCAGCCCCAGCATTTT	CASRDQGGSNQPQHF
-	TRBD1	TRBV29-1	TRBJ1-2	TGCAGCGTGCAGACAGGGGCTAACTATGGCTACCCCTTC	CSVQTGANYGYPF
-	-	TRBV11-2	TRBJ1-4	TGTGCCAGCAGCCCCCCCCAGGGCCCAACTAATGAAAAACTGTTTTTT	CASSPPQGPTNEKLFF
-	-	TRBV5-1	TRBJ2-5	TGCGCCAGCAGCGGCGACAATGAAGAGACCCAGTACTTC	CASSGDNEETQYF
few	-	TRBV9	TRBJ2-3	TGTGCCAGCAGCGGAAATCAGCGAAGTAGCACAGATACGCAGTATTTT	CASSGNQRSSTDTQYF
-	TRBD1	TRBV7-2	TRBJ1-1	TGTGCCAGCAGCTACCGGGGACAGATAAACACTGAAGCTTTCTTT	CASSYRGQINTEAFF
-	TRBD1	TRBV6-4	TRBJ2-3	TGTGCCAGCAGTGACCTCTCCTTCGGACAGGGGACGCAGTATTTT	CASSDLSFGQGTQYF
-	TRBD1	TRBV27	TRBJ1-3	TGTGCCAGCAGTTTTGTGGGACAGGGGTCTGGAAACACCATATATTTT	CASSFVGQGSGNTIYF
-	TRBD1	TRBV28	TRBJ2-3	TGTGCCAGCAGTCCAGACAGGGGGATCCCAGATACGCAGTATTTT	CASSPDRGIPDTQYF
-	TRBD2	TRBV7-2	TRBJ2-3	TGTGCCAGCAGCTTAGACTTAGCTAGCGGGCGGAGAGATACGCAGTATTTT	CASSLDLASGRRDTQYF
-	TRBD1	TRBV7-2	TRBJ1-1	TGTGCCAGCAGCATTGGACAGGGAATTTACACTGAAGCTTTCTTT	CASSIGQGIYTEAFF
-	TRBD2	TRBV4-3	TRBJ2-1	TGCGCCAGCAGCCAAGGGACTAGCGGGGGACCGGATGAGCAGTTCTTC	CASSQGTSGGPDEQFF
-	-	TRBV4-1	TRBJ1-5	TGCGCCAGCAGCCAAATCGGGAGTCCCGCTAGCAATCAGCCCCAGAATTTT	CASSQIGSPASNQPQNF
-	-	TRBV12-5	TRBJ2-2	TGTGCTAGTGGTTTGGGAGGGACTCACCCCGGGGAGCTGTTTTTT	CASGLGGTHPGELFF
-	-	TRBV7-2	TRBJ2-3	TGTGCCAGCAGCTTAGTAGGGGGGGTCACAGATACGCAGTATTTT	CASSLVGGVTDTQYF
-	-	TRBV28	TRBJ1-2	TGTGCCAGCAGTCAACCCTTTCTGGCAGGGAAATCGCCGGGCTACACCTTC	CASSQPFLAGKSPGYTF
-	-	TRBV27	TRBJ2-7	TGTGCCAGCAGTCATCTCCGGGACATCTCCTACGAGCAGTACTTC	CASSHLRDISYEQYF
-	TRBD1	TRBV29-1	TRBJ1-1	TGCAGCGCGGGACAGGGGAACACTGAAGCTTTCTTT	CSAGQGNTEAFF
-	TRBD2	TRBV7-6	TRBJ2-5	TGTGCCAGCAGCTTAGGCGGGGGGATTGAGACCCAGTACTTC	CASSLGGGIETQYF
-	TRBD2	TRBV7-2	TRBJ2-7	TGTGCCAGCAGCCTTTGGGGGGGTTACGAGAAGTACTTC	CASSLWGGYEKYF
-	TRBD1	TRBV7-6	TRBJ2-2	TGTGCCAGCAGCCGAGACAGGGGTGGGGAGCTGTTTTTT	CASSRDRGGELFF
-	TRBD1	TRBV7-3	TRBJ2-1	TGTGCCAGCAGCTTATACGGACCTGGGACAGGGCCCTACAATGAGCAGTTCTTC	CASSLYGPGTGPYNEQFF
medium-sized	TRBD1	TRBV5-1	TRBJ1-6	TGCGCCAGCAGCCTCGGACAGGGCCTTAATTCACCCCTCCACTTT	CASSLGQGLNSPLHF
-	TRBD1	TRBV29-1	TRBJ1-2	TGCAGCGACAGAGGACAGGGAGGTGGCTACACCTTC	CSDRGQGGGYTF
-	-	TRBV18	TRBJ2-2	TGTGCCAGCTCACCTAGCCTCGGGATAAACACCGGGGAGCTGTTTTTT	CASSPSLGINTGELFF
-	TRBD1	TRBV19	TRBJ1-2	TGTGCCAGTAAGTTGGACAGGGCCGACTATGGCTACACCTTC	CASKLDRADYGYTF
-	-	TRBV18	TRBJ1-4	TGTGCCAGCTCACCAATGGCAGAAGAAAAACTGTTTTTT	CASSPMAEEKLFF
-	TRBD1	TRBV23-1	TRBJ1-5	TGCGCCAGCAGTCAACCGCTTTGGGCAGGGGGTTATCAGCCCCAGCATTTT	CASSQPLWAGGYQPQHF
-	-	TRBV7-9	TRBJ1-2	TGTGCCAGCAGCTTAGCGCCTGACAATGGCTACACCTTC	CASSLAPDNGYTF
few	TRBD1	TRBV10-3	TRBJ2-2	TGTGCCATCAGTGATTCACCGGGACAGGGGATCCCGAACACCGGGGAGCTGTTTTTT	CAISDSPGQGIPNTGELFF
few	-	TRBV19	TRBJ2-5	TGTGCCAGTAGTAGAGGGACACCTTTTCAAGAGACCCAGTACTTC	CASSRGTPFQETQYF
-	-	TRBV18	TRBJ2-5	TGTGCCAGCTCACCACCGCTCAGGGGCCAAGAGACCCAGTACTTC	CASSPPLRGQETQYF
-	TRBD2	TRBV5-1	TRBJ2-3	TGCGCCAGCAGCTCGGGACTAGCGGGGGCGTGGGGCACAGATACGCAGTATTTT	CASSSGLAGAWGTDTQYF
-	TRBD1	TRBV2	TRBJ1-5	TGTGCCAGCACCCAGGGGGCCGGCAATCAGCCCCAGCATTTT	CASTQGAGNQPQHF
-	TRBD2	TRBV28	TRBJ2-5	TGTGCCAGCAGCCGCGGGATAGCGGGGGGGCCGGGGGAGACCCAGTACTTC	CASSRGIAGGPGETQYF
-	TRBD1	TRBV29-1	TRBJ1-2	TGCAGCGTTGAAACAGGGGGCCCCTATGGCTACACCTTC	CSVETGGPYGYTF
-	TRBD2	TRBV6-6	TRBJ2-3	TGTGCCAGCAGGTCCAGACTAGCGGTCACAGATACGCAGTATTTT	CASRSRLAVTDTQYF
-	-	TRBV7-2	TRBJ2-7	TGTGCCAGCAGCAACAGATTTACCTACGAGCAGTACTTC	CASSNRFTYEQYF
-	TRBD2	TRBV6-4	TRBJ2-1	TGTGCCAGCAGTGACTTAGCGGGGGGGCCGCCGGAGTTTGAGCAGTTCTTC	CASSDLAGGPPEFEQFF
-	TRBD1	TRBV7-3	TRBJ2-1	TGTGCCAGCAGCGACGTTAACAGGGGGAACTACAATGAGCAGTTCTTC	CASSDVNRGNYNEQFF
-	-	TRBV7-3	TRBJ2-5	TGTGCCAGCAGCTTAGGTCAGGGAGGCTCCGAGACCCAGTACTTC	CASSLGQGGSETQYF
-	TRBD2	TRBV5-1	TRBJ2-3	TGCGCCAGCAGCACCCGGACTAGTTTAGATACGCAGTATTTT	CASSTRTSLDTQYF
-	TRBD2	TRBV19	TRBJ2-3	TGTGCCAGTAGTATCGTCCTAGCGGGAATCACAGATACGCAGTATTTT	CASSIVLAGITDTQYF
-	-	TRBV19	TRBJ1-1	TGTGCCAGTATCCCCGACGGGGGTCGGACTGAAGCTTTCTTT	CASIPDGGRTEAFF
-	-	TRBV18	TRBJ1-1	TGTGCCAGCTCACCAAGTGGGACAACTAACACTGAAGCTTTCTTT	CASSPSGTTNTEAFF
-	-	TRBV7-2	TRBJ2-7	TGTGCCAGCAGCTTGGGCGGGCCGCCCTACGAGCAGTACTTC	CASSLGGPPYEQYF
-	-	TRBV7-2	TRBJ1-1	TGTGCCAGCAGCACGCAGCTGGACAAAAAAGCTTTCTTT	CASSTQLDKKAFF
-	-	TRBV28	TRBJ2-2	TGTGCCCTAAGCGGGAACACCGGGGAGCTGTTTTTT	CALSGNTGELFF
-	TRBD2	TRBV7-3	TRBJ2-5	TGTGCCAGCAGCTTAACCGGGACTAGCGCCGAGACCCAGTACTTC	CASSLTGTSAETQYF
-	TRBD1	TRBV25-1	TRBJ2-5	TGTGCCAGCAGGTGGTCGACAGGGGGCTTGGAGACCCAGTACTTC	CASRWSTGGLETQYF
-	-	TRBV5-1	TRBJ1-6	TGCGCCAGCAGCTTGGATTCCGGGTTGCGTTCACCCCTCCACTTT	CASSLDSGLRSPLHF
-	TRBD1	TRBV5-4	TRBJ1-6	TGTGCCAGCAGCTTGTGGGGGGACAGCCTCAATTCACCCCTCCACTTT	CASSLWGDSLNSPLHF
once	TRBD1	TRBV29-1	TRBJ2-6	TGCAGCGTTGAACCCACCCGGACAGGGTCTGGGGCCAACGTCCTGACTTTC	CSVEPTRTGSGANVLTF
-	TRBD1	TRBV6-1	TRBJ1-5	TGTGCCAGCAGTGACAAGGGGGCTTTCCATTTT	CASSDKGAFHF
-	TRBD1	TRBV19	TRBJ1-4	TGTGCCAGTAAGGGACAGGGGGCAACTAATGAAAAACTGTTTTTT	CASKGQGATNEKLFF
-	TRBD1	TRBV19	TRBJ1-5	TGTGCCAGTTTGGGGCAGGGGGCGTTTCAGCCCCAGCATTTT	CASLGQGAFQPQHF
few	-	TRBV27	TRBJ2-3	TGTGCCAGCAGTTTAGTCGAGGCGGGTAGCACAGATACGCAGTATTTT	CASSLVEAGSTDTQYF